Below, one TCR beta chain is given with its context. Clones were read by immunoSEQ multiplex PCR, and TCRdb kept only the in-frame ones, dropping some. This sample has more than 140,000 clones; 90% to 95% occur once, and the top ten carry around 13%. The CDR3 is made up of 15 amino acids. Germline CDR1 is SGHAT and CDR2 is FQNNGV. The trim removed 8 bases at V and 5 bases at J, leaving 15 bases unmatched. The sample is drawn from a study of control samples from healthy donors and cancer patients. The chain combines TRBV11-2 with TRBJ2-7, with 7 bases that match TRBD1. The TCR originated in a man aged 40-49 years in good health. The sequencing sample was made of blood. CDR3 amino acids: CASGFGKGALDEQYF. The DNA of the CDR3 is TGTGCCAGCGGATTCGGGAAGGGGGCTTTGGACGAGCAGTACTTC. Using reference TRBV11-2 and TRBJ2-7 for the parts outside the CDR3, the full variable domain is EAGVAQSPRYKIIEKRQSVAFWCNPISGHATLYWYQQILGQGPKLLIQFQNNGVVDDSQLPKDRFSAERLKGVDSTLKIQPAKLEDSAVYLCASGFGKGALDEQYFGPGTRLTVT.